A selection of T cell receptor beta chains follows, all from one sample in a study of blood T cell repertoires in COVID-19. Assay used: immunoSEQ multiplex PCR; TCRdb lists only in-frame clones, some missing. The sample holds about 34,000 clones, almost 90% seen once. The sequenced material came from peripheral blood. These receptors originate from a human donor with active COVID-19. The donor label of this sample is uncertain. CDR3s include the opening cysteine and the closing phenylalanine or tryptophan. D genes are given only for firm matches. Not all rows give a size; the values are once, few, many and, for expanded clones, a class.

j_call,d_call,clone_size,v_call,cdr3_aa,cdr3_nt
TRBJ2-7,TRBD2,NA,TRBV6-2/TRBV6-3,CASSPQIGGGNLEQYF,TGTGCCAGCAGCCCACAGATCGGCGGGGGGAATCTCGAGCAGTACTTC
TRBJ1-2,NA,NA,TRBV3-1/TRBV3-2,CASSLSLSYGYTF,TGTGCCAGCAGTCTCAGTTTGTCCTATGGCTACACCTTC
TRBJ2-7,NA,few,TRBV7-9,CASSSYIDEQYF,TGTGCCAGCAGCTCTTACATCGACGAGCAGTACTTC
TRBJ1-1,TRBD1,NA,TRBV10-3,CAISDKAQGSFSFF,TGTGCCATCAGTGACAAGGCACAGGGGTCGTTTTCTTTCTTT
TRBJ1-2,TRBD1,NA,TRBV6-5,CASSYSRGRYFYGYTF,TGTGCCAGCAGTTACTCGAGGGGGCGTTACTTCTATGGCTACACCTTC
TRBJ2-2,NA,NA,TRBV12-3/TRBV12-4,CASTLGLTGELFF,TGTGCCAGCACCCTCGGGTTAACCGGGGAGCTGTTTTTT
TRBJ2-2,NA,NA,TRBV29-1,CSVDGVTNTGELFF,TGCAGCGTTGACGGGGTGACTAACACCGGGGAGCTGTTTTTT
TRBJ1-2,NA,NA,TRBV5-1,CASSLGTESYGYTF,TGCGCCAGCAGCTTAGGAACAGAGAGCTATGGCTACACCTTC
TRBJ2-3,NA,NA,TRBV10-3,CAISVGGGTDTQYF,TGTGCCATCAGTGTCGGCGGGGGCACAGATACGCAGTATTTT
TRBJ1-2,NA,once,TRBV14,CASSQASGYGYTF,TGTGCCAGCAGCCAAGCTTCGGGCTATGGCTACACCTTC
TRBJ1-6,TRBD1,NA,TRBV11-1,CASSRTGNNSPLHF,TGTGCCAGCAGCAGGACAGGGAATAATTCACCCCTCCACTTT
TRBJ2-5,TRBD1,NA,TRBV4-2,CASGRTGAEETQYF,TGTGCCAGCGGTCGGACAGGTGCAGAAGAGACCCAGTACTTC
TRBJ2-7,TRBD2,NA,TRBV10-1,CASSFSGGVHEQYF,TGCGCCAGCAGTTTTAGCGGGGGGGTCCACGAGCAGTACTTC
TRBJ2-3,NA,NA,TRBV7-6,CASSLGWGGQTDTQYF,TGTGCCAGCAGCTTAGGATGGGGGGGCCAGACAGATACGCAGTATTTT
TRBJ1-1,TRBD1,NA,TRBV5-1,CASSSGQGALTEAFF,TGCGCCAGCAGCTCCGGACAGGGGGCCCTTACTGAAGCTTTCTTT
TRBJ2-7,NA,NA,TRBV5-6,CASSLPGSEQYF,TGTGCCAGCAGCTTACCAGGGTCCGAGCAGTACTTC
TRBJ1-4,NA,NA,TRBV6-6,CASSYSAGRNEKLFF,TGTGCCAGCAGTTACTCGGCAGGGCGGAATGAAAAACTGTTTTTT
TRBJ2-7,TRBD1,NA,TRBV19,CASSGGQGREQYF,TGTGCCAGTAGTGGGGGACAGGGTCGCGAGCAGTACTTC
TRBJ1-3,NA,NA,TRBV7-9,CASTRSSGNTIYF,TGTGCCAGCACCCGTTCCTCTGGAAACACCATATATTTT
TRBJ1-1,NA,NA,TRBV6-6,CASSFTDRLMNTEAFF,TGTGCCAGCAGTTTCACAGACAGGCTGATGAACACTGAAGCTTTCTTT
TRBJ2-4,TRBD1,NA,TRBV7-2,CASSRTGGAENIQYF,TGTGCCAGCAGCCGGACAGGGGGCGCGGAAAACATTCAGTACTTC
TRBJ2-7,NA,NA,TRBV29-1,CSVGDNYEQYF,TGCAGCGTTGGGGACAACTACGAGCAGTACTTC
TRBJ1-5,TRBD1,NA,TRBV9,CASSASAGTDFNQPQHF,TGTGCCAGCAGCGCTTCCGCCGGGACAGATTTCAATCAGCCCCAGCATTTT
TRBJ2-7,TRBD2,NA,TRBV7-9,CASSSGTSGGISYEQYF,TGTGCCAGCAGCTCCGGGACTAGCGGGGGGATCTCCTACGAGCAGTACTTC
TRBJ1-4,NA,NA,TRBV19,CASSIFGQGIGEKLFF,TGTGCCAGTAGTATTTTCGGCCAGGGTATCGGTGAAAAACTGTTTTTT
TRBJ2-1,TRBD1,NA,TRBV3-1/TRBV3-2,CASSQNVRDRDYNEQFF,TGTGCCAGCAGCCAAAACGTCCGGGACAGGGACTACAATGAGCAGTTCTTC
TRBJ1-1,NA,once,TRBV6-5,CASTPAGNTEAFF,TGTGCCAGCACCCCGGCGGGGAACACTGAAGCTTTCTTT
TRBJ2-7,NA,NA,TRBV2,CASSETYSGDEQYF,TGTGCCAGCAGTGAGACGTATTCAGGGGATGAGCAGTACTTC
TRBJ2-1,TRBD2,once,TRBV11-1,CASSPIAGRNEQFF,TGTGCCAGCAGCCCGATAGCGGGGAGGAATGAGCAGTTCTTC
TRBJ1-2,TRBD1,NA,TRBV4-2,CASSQARGRGYGYTF,TGTGCCAGCAGCCAGGCCAGGGGGAGAGGGTACGGCTACACCTTC
TRBJ1-2,TRBD1,NA,TRBV18,CASSPTGGAYGYTF,TGTGCCAGCTCACCGACAGGGGGCGCATATGGCTACACCTTC
TRBJ2-1,TRBD2,medium-sized,TRBV7-3,CASSFTSGGTNEQFF,TGTGCCAGCAGCTTTACTAGCGGGGGGACAAATGAGCAGTTCTTC
TRBJ1-1,TRBD1,once,TRBV19,CASTPFGTGALNTEAFF,TGTGCCAGTACCCCATTTGGCACAGGGGCTTTGAACACTGAAGCTTTCTTT
TRBJ2-2,TRBD2,NA,TRBV2,CASRPQAGTNTGELFF,TGTGCCAGCAGACCACAAGCGGGGACGAACACCGGGGAGCTGTTTTTT
TRBJ2-5,NA,NA,TRBV3-1/TRBV3-2,CASSTPGTQYF,TGTGCCAGCAGCACCCCGGGGACCCAGTACTTC
TRBJ1-3,TRBD1,NA,TRBV19,CASSIMGQISGNTIYF,TGTGCCAGTAGTATAATGGGACAGATCTCTGGAAACACCATATATTTT
TRBJ2-7,NA,NA,TRBV2,CASITGIGSYEQYF,TGTGCCAGCATTACCGGGATAGGTAGCTACGAGCAGTACTTC
TRBJ1-2,NA,once,TRBV27,CASSLLTGGGYTF,TGTGCCAGCAGTTTATTGACCGGGGGAGGCTACACCTTC
TRBJ2-4,TRBD1,NA,TRBV11-3,CASSLWPGQPKYF,TGTGCCAGCAGCTTATGGCCGGGACAGCCAAAGTACTTC
TRBJ2-3,NA,NA,TRBV3-1/TRBV3-2,CASSQVREGGTDTQYF,TGTGCCAGCAGCCAAGTAAGGGAGGGGGGCACAGATACGCAGTATTTT
TRBJ2-5,NA,NA,TRBV5-1,CASSPDFGRSGAQYF,TGCGCCAGCAGCCCAGATTTTGGGCGCTCAGGGGCCCAGTACTTC
TRBJ1-4,NA,NA,TRBV5-5,CASSLTGMNEKLFF,TGTGCCAGCAGCTTGACAGGGATGAATGAAAAACTGTTTTTT
TRBJ2-5,TRBD2,NA,TRBV27,CASSGGGVRKTQYF,TGTGCCAGCAGTGGCGGGGGGGTACGCAAGACCCAGTACTTC
TRBJ2-5,NA,NA,TRBV10-2,CASSYGEETQYF,TGCGCCAGCAGTTATGGGGAGGAGACCCAGTACTTC
TRBJ2-3,TRBD2,few,TRBV5-1,CASSTGSSRGMYF,TGCGCCAGCAGCACGGGAAGTTCGCGGGGGATGTATTTT
TRBJ2-7,NA,few,TRBV6-2/TRBV6-3,CASSYPSLQEQYF,TGTGCCAGCAGTTATCCTAGTCTTCAGGAGCAGTACTTC
TRBJ2-3,NA,NA,TRBV7-9,CASSSSADTQYF,TGTGCCAGCAGCTCGAGTGCAGATACGCAGTATTTT
TRBJ2-1,NA,NA,TRBV5-5,CASTWTHLTANEQFF,TGTGCCAGCACCTGGACTCACCTCACGGCCAATGAGCAGTTCTTC
TRBJ1-1,TRBD1,NA,TRBV6-6,CASSPRDSEAFF,TGTGCCAGCAGCCCCCGGGACAGTGAAGCTTTCTTT
TRBJ2-3,NA,NA,TRBV12-3/TRBV12-4,CASSLTVTDTQYF,TGTGCCAGCAGTTTAACAGTCACAGATACGCAGTATTTT
TRBJ1-5,TRBD1,few,TRBV6-2/TRBV6-3,CASSWTGGNQPQHF,TGTGCCAGCAGTTGGACAGGGGGCAATCAGCCCCAGCATTTT
TRBJ2-1,TRBD1,NA,TRBV5-1,CASRKDRGLSDEQFF,TGCGCCAGCAGAAAGGACAGGGGGCTAAGCGATGAGCAGTTCTTC
TRBJ2-1,TRBD2,NA,TRBV18,CASSPAGGRWNEQFF,TGTGCCAGCTCACCCGCGGGGGGCCGGTGGAATGAGCAGTTCTTC
TRBJ1-6,NA,once,TRBV7-9,CASSPRDTASPLHF,TGTGCCAGCAGCCCCCGGGACACAGCTTCACCCCTCCACTTT